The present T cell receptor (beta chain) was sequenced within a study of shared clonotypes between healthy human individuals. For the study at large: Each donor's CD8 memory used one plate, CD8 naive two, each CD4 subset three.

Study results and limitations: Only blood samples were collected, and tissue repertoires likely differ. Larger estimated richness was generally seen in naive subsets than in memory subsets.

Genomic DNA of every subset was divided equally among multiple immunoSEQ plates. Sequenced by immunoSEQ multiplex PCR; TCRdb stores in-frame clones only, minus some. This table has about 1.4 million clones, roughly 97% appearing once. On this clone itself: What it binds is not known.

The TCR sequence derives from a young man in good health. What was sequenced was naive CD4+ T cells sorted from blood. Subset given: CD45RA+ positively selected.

The CDR3 DNA reads as TGTGCCAGCAGCCCCAGGGGGACCGAGCAGTACTTC. Translation gives CASSPRGTEQYF. The chain links TRBV11-2 to TRBJ2-7; 7 positions match TRBD1. Per the germline V gene, CDR1 is SGHAT and CDR2 is FQNNGV. V lost 5 bases, J lost 6 bases, and 4 bases stayed unmatched. The CDR3 runs 12 residues.